The subject of this entry is one TCR beta chain. Its target is not known. This sample is part of a study of shared clonotypes between healthy human individuals. General study results and limits: On the whole, naive subsets had larger estimated richness than memory subsets had. Roughly 5% of naive CD4 clonotypes were common to several donors.

The CDR3 has 14 residues. Trimming cost V 0 bases and J 8 bases, with 12 bases left between them. Looked up from germline, CDR1 is MNHEY and CDR2 is SMNVEV (reference sequence). Naive CD45RA+ and memory CD45RA-negative subsets were split from CD4+ cells. In the study's own analysis: ImmunoSEQ output lacked quality scores and full-length reads, limiting matched filtering. Measured with immunoSEQ multiplex PCR; TCRdb has only the in-frame clones, and not every one. V and J calls and clone size are as listed in that table; D and trimming were resolved from the DNA. The table lists 2 million to 2.5 million clones, 85% to 95% of them singletons.

The origin of this receptor is a man aged 18 to 35 in good health. Some clones in this sample may be carry-over from other donors' samples. Input material: naive CD4+ T cells from PBMCs. Subset reported: CD45RA+ positively selected. The genes are TRBV27 and TRBJ2-3, with a possible D match to TRBD1 (6 bases). The CDR3 coding sequence is TGTGCCAGCAGTTTATCGGACAGCCCTCGTACGCAGTATTTT. As protein: CASSLSDSPRTQYF.